One and the same sample provided the 8 T cell receptor beta chains below, sequenced in a study of control samples from healthy donors and cancer patients. Using immunoSEQ multiplex PCR, the repertoire was profiled, and TCRdb retains in-frame clones only, with some absent. This table has around 140,000 clones, 85% to 95% appearing once. The sequencing input was blood. The receptors originated from a man aged 35-49 years in good health.

The rearrangement joins TRBV4-3 to TRBJ1-2; possibly TRBD1 for D (5 bases). V was clipped by 0 bases and J by 0 bases, with 8 bases between them. Germline CDR1 reads LGHNA; CDR2 reads YSLEER. The CDR3 spans 15 residues. The chain's CDR3 is CASSQDLTANYGYTF. The CDR3, as DNA: TGCGCCAGCAGCCAAGATCTGACAGCTAACTATGGCTACACCTTC.

The chain joins TRBV7-8 to TRBJ2-7; D gene uncertain. This CDR3 has 12 amino acids. The germline gives CDR1 SGHVS, CDR2 FQNEAQ. The V gene lost 6 bases and the J gene lost 3 bases, with 9 bases spanning the gap. The CDR3, as DNA: TGTGCCAGCAGTAGAAAGCTCTACGAGCAGTACTTC. The encoded protein is CASSRKLYEQYF. The full variable domain, in which reference TRBV7-8 and TRBJ2-7 provide the parts outside the CDR3, is GAGVSQSPRYKVAKRGQDVALRCDPISGHVSLFWYQQALGQGPEFLTYFQNEAQLDKSGLPSDRFFAERPEGSVSTLKIQRTQQEDSAVYLCASSRKLYEQYFGPGTRLTVT.

The chain recombines TRBV6-1 with TRBJ1-5, with D unclear. V was trimmed by 1 base and J by 4 bases, leaving 11 bases between them. The CDR3 is made up of 15 amino acids. CDR1 and CDR2 from the germline V gene are MNHNS and SASEGT. CDR3 bases: TGTGCCAGCAGTGAAGAGGTCCGATTTAATCAGCCCCAGCATTTT. This sequence encodes CASSEEVRFNQPQHF.

This rearrangement joins TRBV2 to TRBJ1-1; the match to TRBD1 covers 12 bases. Germline V lookup: CDR1 SNHLY, CDR2 FYNNEI. The trim removed 0 bases at V and 3 bases at J, leaving 2 bases unmatched. The CDR3 consists of 16 residues. CDR3 residues: CASSEAGQGADTEAFF. In DNA form, the CDR3 reads TGTGCCAGCAGTGAAGCGGGACAGGGGGCGGACACTGAAGCTTTCTTT.

The CDR3 protein is CASSEGSGGYEQYF. The CDR3 bases are TGTGCCAGCAGTGAAGGTAGCGGAGGCTACGAGCAGTACTTC. The V call is TRBV2, the J call TRBJ2-7; weak D call: TRBD2 (6 bases). Germline V gene data show CDR1 as SNHLY and CDR2 as FYNNEI. The V end was cut by 1 base, the J end by 3 bases, with 10 bases between. The CDR3 consists of 14 residues.

The chain links TRBV9 to TRBJ1-1; no definite D call. Deletions cut 3 bases from V and 6 bases from J, with 6 bases between. This CDR3 spans 11 amino acids. Germline V gives CDR1 SGDLS, CDR2 YYNGEE. DNA for the CDR3: TGTGCCAGCAGCGGAACAGCTGAAGCTTTCTTT. Protein: CASSGTAEAFF.

This chain joins TRBV27 and TRBJ1-1; D remains unclear. The CDR3 is 11 amino acids. With 8 bases removed from V and 4 bases from J, the gap between germline ends came to 8 bases. The germline CDR1 and CDR2 sequences are MNHEY and SMNVEV (reference sequence). CDR3 sequence (DNA): TGTGCCAGCGGCCCAAGCACTGAAGCTTTCTTT. Protein sequence: CASGPSTEAFF.

This chain links TRBV7-8 with TRBJ1-5; tentatively, D is TRBD1 (6 bases). Germline loops: CDR1 SGHVS, CDR2 FQNEAQ. V was pared by 4 bases and J by 10 bases, with 14 bases between. The CDR3 totals 13 residues. This chain's CDR3 is CASSWDNRVPQHF. DNA for the CDR3: TGTGCCAGCAGCTGGGACAACCGGGTTCCCCAGCATTTT. Together with reference TRBV7-8 and TRBJ1-5, the CDR3 gives the full variable domain: GAGVSQSPRYKVAKRGQDVALRCDPISGHVSLFWYQQALGQGPEFLTYFQNEAQLDKSGLPSDRFFAERPEGSVSTLKIQRTQQEDSAVYLCASSWDNRVPQHFGDGTRLSIL.